Below, 18 T cell receptor beta chains from the same sample are listed, as sequenced in a study of blood T cell repertoires in COVID-19. Profiled with immunoSEQ multiplex PCR; TCRdb holds only in-frame clones, not every one. The sample carries 180,000 or so clones, 80% recorded once. The source material was PBMCs or T cells enriched from blood (not recorded which). Every receptor here comes from a man aged 55-75 years who had been exposed to COVID-19.

The chain carries TRBV6-2 or TRBV6-3 and TRBJ2-3; 13 bases align to TRBD2. CDR1 MNHEY and CDR2 SVGEGT come from the germline V gene. The CDR3 is 19 residues long. The V and J ends lost 0 bases and 5 bases, in that order; junction bases with no gene match: 11. This CDR3 reads CASSYSPGLAGLREDTQYF. DNA for the CDR3: TGTGCCAGCAGTTACTCGCCGGGACTAGCGGGGTTGAGGGAAGATACGCAGTATTTT.

V gene TRBV10-2 combines with J gene TRBJ2-3; D might be TRBD2 (5 bases). CDR3 length: 17 residues. Germline loops: CDR1 WSHSY, CDR2 SAAADI. With 8 bases removed from V and 1 base from J, the gap between germline ends came to 22 bases. This chain's CDR3 is CASAMLLATDGTDTQYF. CDR3 in DNA: TGCGCCAGCGCCATGCTATTAGCGACCGATGGCACAGATACGCAGTATTTT.

This chain links TRBV5-5 with TRBJ1-6; D is undetermined. The CDR3 totals 14 residues. V gave up 4 bases and J gave up 8 bases, with 13 bases separating them. CDR1 is SGHKS and CDR2 is YYEKEE in the germline V gene (reference sequence). Here the CDR3 DNA reads TGTGCCAGCAGCCGTGGAGGGATGGATTCACCCCTCCACTTT. Translating it yields CASSRGGMDSPLHF.

The V call is TRBV18, the J call TRBJ1-6; 7 positions match TRBD1. The V gene's germline CDR1 is KGHSH and CDR2 LQKENI. CDR3 length: 16 amino acids. The V segment lost 1 base and the J segment 7 bases; nucleotides outside the gene matches: 7. In DNA form, the CDR3 reads TGTGCCAGCTCACCACTCTCGACAGGGTTGAATTCACCCCTCCACTTT. It is translated as CASSPLSTGLNSPLHF.

This chain uses TRBV28 with TRBJ1-2; D is ambiguous. The CDR3 totals 12 residues. From germline, CDR1 is MDHEN and CDR2 SYDVKM. Trimming stripped 3 bases from V and 7 bases from J, with 9 bases between. The CDR3 nucleotides read TGTGCCAGCAGTTTGTTGTCATCTGGCTACACCTTC. Translated: CASSLLSSGYTF.

A few counts support this clone. The chain recombines TRBV9 with TRBJ1-2; the D gene is possibly TRBD1 (5 bases). The V gene's germline CDR1 is SGDLS and CDR2 YYNGEE. The CDR3 length is 15 residues. V was cut by 3 bases and J by 2 bases, with 14 bases left in between. The CDR3 DNA sequence: TGTGCCAGCAGCGAGGGAACGGGACTCAACTATGGCTACACCTTC. Translating gives CASSEGTGLNYGYTF.

In the case of this clone: Other DNA sequences of this sample code for an identical CDR3. V is TRBV29-1 and J is TRBJ2-1; D gene ambiguous. The CDR3 is 10 residues long. Germline loops: CDR1 SQVTM, CDR2 ANQGSEA. V lost 5 bases and J 5 bases, leaving 4 bases between the germline ends. The CDR3 loop reads CSVFDNEQFF. The CDR3 region has the DNA TGCAGCGTTTTCGACAATGAGCAGTTCTTC.

The rearrangement joins TRBV6-5 to TRBJ2-7; TRBD1 aligns across 9 bases. Germline V gives CDR1 MNHEY, CDR2 SVGAGI. V was clipped by 5 bases and J by 8 bases; unmatched bases: 4. This CDR3 is 12 amino acids long. CDR3 coding DNA: TGTGCCAGCAGTCGTGGACAGGGGAAGCAGTACTTC. It codes for CASSRGQGKQYF.

The J gene is TRBJ1-1, the V gene TRBV2; 11 positions match TRBD1. The ends lost 6 bases at V and 3 bases at J; junction bases unmatched: 6. Germline CDR1 is SNHLY and CDR2 is FYNNEI. The CDR3 length is 15 residues. The DNA of the CDR3 is TGTGCCAGCAGGGGGACAGGGGGTTTTCACACTGAAGCTTTCTTT. It is translated as CASRGTGGFHTEAFF.

The V and J genes are TRBV5-6 and TRBJ1-2; D possibly corresponds to TRBD1 (6 bases). Germline V gene data show CDR1 as SGHDT and CDR2 as YYEEEE. The length of the CDR3 is 14 residues. Trimming took off 3 bases at V and 0 bases at J, with 9 bases between the two ends. Here the CDR3 DNA reads TGTGCCAGCAGCTCAACAGGGACTAACTATGGCTACACCTTC. Its translation: CASSSTGTNYGYTF. The full variable domain, rest sourced from reference TRBV5-6 and TRBJ1-2, is DAGVTQSPTHLIKTRGQQVTLRCSPKSGHDTVSWYQQALGQGPQFIFQYYEEEERQRGNFPDRFSGHQFPNYSSELNVNALLLGDSALYLCASSSTGTNYGYTFGSGTRLTVV.

The rearrangement joins TRBV6-4 to TRBJ2-1, with 12 bases lining up with TRBD1. CDR3 length equals 16 residues. Trimming took 8 bases from V and 9 from J; bases not matched to a gene: 14. The germline gives CDR1 MRHNA, CDR2 SNTAGT. The CDR3 sequence is CASVGTPGQGAGEQFF. As DNA, the CDR3 is TGTGCCAGCGTCGGGACTCCGGGACAGGGGGCAGGTGAGCAGTTCTTC.

As DNA, the CDR3 is TGTGCCAGCAGTTTTAGCCCTGACTATGGCTACACCTTC. Its protein product is CASSFSPDYGYTF. The gene calls are TRBV12-3 or TRBV12-4 and TRBJ1-2; no definite D call. Trimming took 3 bases from V and 3 from J, leaving 8 bases between them. The length of the CDR3 is 13 residues.

The V gene is TRBV30, the J gene TRBJ1-2; D gene ambiguous. CDR3 size: 15 residues. The germline V gene encodes CDR1 GTSNPN and CDR2 SVGIG (reference sequence). V was shortened by 5 bases and J by 4 bases, with 20 bases between the two germline ends. This chain's CDR3 is CAWVFGEGQLYGYTF. For the CDR3, the DNA is TGTGCCTGGGTATTTGGGGAGGGTCAGCTCTATGGCTACACCTTC.

V usage is TRBV6-5 and J usage is TRBJ2-7; TRBD1 aligns across 9 bases. The CDR3 has 15 amino acids. Per the germline V gene, CDR1 is MNHEY and CDR2 is SVGAGI. V was pared by 0 bases and J by 5 bases, with 5 bases of the junction left unmatched. The CDR3 coding sequence is TGTGCCAGCAGTTACTCGAGGGACAGGGCACACGAGCAGTACTTC. It is translated as CASSYSRDRAHEQYF.

The rearrangement joins TRBV5-1 to TRBJ2-3; 10 positions match TRBD2. Trimming cost V 0 bases and J 7 bases; bases outside gene matches: 8. The CDR3 is made up of 16 amino acids. The germline gives CDR1 SGHRS, CDR2 YFSETQ. The CDR3 loop is CASSLGGTSVRNTQYF. The DNA for the CDR3 is TGCGCCAGCAGCTTGGGGGGGACTAGCGTAAGGAATACGCAGTATTTT.

The CDR3 loop is CASSSLVVETQYF. CDR3 in DNA: TGTGCCAGCAGTTCACTAGTTGTAGAGACCCAGTACTTC. The rearrangement uses TRBV25-1 and TRBJ2-5; D may be TRBD2 (5 bases). Trimming took off 5 bases at V and 4 bases at J, with 11 bases between the two ends. Germline V gene lookup returns CDR1 MGHDK and CDR2 SYGVNS. The CDR3 is 13 amino acids.

The genes are TRBV5-1 and TRBJ1-3; no firm D call. This CDR3 comprises 12 residues. Germline V gene data show CDR1 as SGHRS and CDR2 as YFSETQ. The V end was cut by 6 bases, the J end by 3 bases, with 7 bases between. This chain's CDR3 is CASKEGGNTIYF. The CDR3 region has the DNA TGCGCCAGCAAAGAGGGTGGAAACACCATATATTTT.

The chain has TRBV9 and TRBJ2-1; 14 bases are shared with TRBD2. CDR1 and CDR2 (germline): SGDLS, YYNGEE. Trimming took 3 bases from V and 10 from J; bases not matched to a gene: 9. The CDR3 is 16 residues long. CDR3 residues: CASSAGLAGGRGEQFF. The CDR3 bases are TGTGCCAGCAGCGCCGGACTAGCGGGGGGACGTGGGGAGCAGTTCTTC.